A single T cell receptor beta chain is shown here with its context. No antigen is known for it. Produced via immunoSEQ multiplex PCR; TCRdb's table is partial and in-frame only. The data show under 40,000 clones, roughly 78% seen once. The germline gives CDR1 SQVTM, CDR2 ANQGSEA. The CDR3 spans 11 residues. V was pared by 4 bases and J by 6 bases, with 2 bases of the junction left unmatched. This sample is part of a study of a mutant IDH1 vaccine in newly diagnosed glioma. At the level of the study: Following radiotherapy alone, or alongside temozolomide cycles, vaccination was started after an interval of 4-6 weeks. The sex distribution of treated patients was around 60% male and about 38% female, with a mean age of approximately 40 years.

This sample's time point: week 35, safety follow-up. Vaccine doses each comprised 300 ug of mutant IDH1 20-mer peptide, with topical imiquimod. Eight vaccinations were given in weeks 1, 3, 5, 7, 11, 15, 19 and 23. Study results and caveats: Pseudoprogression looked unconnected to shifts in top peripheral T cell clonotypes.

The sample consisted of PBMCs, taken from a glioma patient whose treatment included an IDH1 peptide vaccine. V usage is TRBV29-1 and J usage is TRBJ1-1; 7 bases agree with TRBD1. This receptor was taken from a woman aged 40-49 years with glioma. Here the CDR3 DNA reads TGCAGCGTTGCAGGGGGGTCTGAAGCTTTCTTT. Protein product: CSVAGGSEAFF.